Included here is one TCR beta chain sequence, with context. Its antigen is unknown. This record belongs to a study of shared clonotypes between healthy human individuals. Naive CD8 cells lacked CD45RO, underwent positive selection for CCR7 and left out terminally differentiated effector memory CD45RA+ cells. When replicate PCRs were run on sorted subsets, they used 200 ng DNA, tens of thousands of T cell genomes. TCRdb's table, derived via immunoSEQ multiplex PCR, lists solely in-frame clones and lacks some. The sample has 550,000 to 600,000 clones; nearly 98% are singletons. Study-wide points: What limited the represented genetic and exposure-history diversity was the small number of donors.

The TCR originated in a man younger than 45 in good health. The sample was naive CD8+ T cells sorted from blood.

The CDR3 loop is CASSPRERFLQETQYF. The CDR3 bases are TGTGCCAGCTCACCAAGAGAGCGTTTTCTTCAAGAGACCCAGTACTTC. V is TRBV18 and J is TRBJ2-5, with D uncertain. Trimming left V 2 bases short and J 2 bases short, with 15 bases between. The germline V gene encodes CDR1 KGHSH and CDR2 LQKENI. This CDR3 is 16 amino acids long.